These 6 T cell receptor beta chains were sequenced from one sample in a study of T cells in Graves' hyperthyroidism and ophthalmopathy (dated by TCRdb to between 2018 and 2021). Receptors were amplified or captured by multiplex PCR. The instrument was an Illumina HiSeq 2000. The TCR beta CDR3 regions were amplified from RNA transcripts. For the first round of RT-PCR on the TCR CDR3, the HTBI primer set was used together with the Qiagen OneStep RT-PCR kit. TCRdb reworked the public reads: Q25 trimming with fastp, MiXCR clone assembly, productive beta chains retained. Each record represents a unique CDR3 protein, reported with the most common genes and DNA among its rows. For this sample the table gives some 400,000 distinct CDR3 sequences, of which roughly 14% were detected only once. The ten biggest clones cover under 25% of the sample. Sequencing was performed on blood. These TCRs come from a man under 40 with Graves' hyperthyroidism that later progressed to Graves' ophthalmopathy.

This clonotype has at least ten counts. The J gene is TRBJ1-1, the V gene TRBV10-3, with unresolved D. The CDR3 spans 14 residues. Germline CDR1 and CDR2: ENHRY and SYGVKD. Trimming pared 3 bases from V and 3 bases from J, leaving 11 bases between. This CDR3 reads CAISDAGGDTEAFF. The CDR3 DNA follows: TGTGCCATCAGTGATGCAGGTGGGGACACTGAAGCTTTCTTT.

Concerning this clonotype itself: This may stem from a read error, because a much larger clone lies one nucleotide away. The rearrangement links TRBV24-1 to TRBJ2-3, with D possibly being TRBD1 or TRBD2 (5 bases each). Germline V CDR1 and CDR2: KGHDR, SFDVKD. Trimming stripped 5 bases from V and 0 bases from J, with 5 bases between. The length of the CDR3 is 13 residues. CDR3 DNA sequence: TGTGCCACCAGTGGGGACAGCACAGATACGCAGTATTTT. As protein: CATSGDSTDTQYF.

This clonotype occurred a few times. This rearrangement joins TRBV10-3 to TRBJ1-5, with unresolved D. V was trimmed by 10 bases and J by 0 bases, leaving 7 bases between them. CDR1 is ENHRY and CDR2 is SYGVKD in the germline V gene. The CDR3 has 12 residues. CDR3 coding DNA: TGTGCCAATTCAGATAGCAATCAGCCCCAGCATTTT. Residues: CANSDSNQPQHF.

V gene TRBV7-9 combines with J gene TRBJ1-5; 8 nucleotides match TRBD1. CDR1 SEHNR and CDR2 FQNEAQ come from the germline V gene (reference sequence). The V segment lost 5 bases and the J segment 6 bases; nucleotides outside the gene matches: 15. This CDR3 has 17 residues. CDR3 residues: CASSDYARGQVPQPQHF. The CDR3 region has the DNA TGTGCCAGCAGCGACTACGCCCGGGGACAGGTACCTCAGCCCCAGCATTTT.

This clonotype was observed at least ten times. The chain employs TRBV12-5 and TRBJ2-7, with D perhaps being TRBD1 or TRBD2 (6 bases each). This CDR3 comprises 13 residues. Germline CDR1 is LGHNT and CDR2 is FRNRAP. V shed 6 bases and J shed 6 bases, with 15 bases lying between them. The CDR3 sequence is CASGKQGGSEQYF. The CDR3 region has the DNA TGTGCTAGTGGGAAACAAGGGGGGAGCGAGCAGTACTTC.

This clonotype was counted a few times. V and J are TRBV6-1 and TRBJ1-1, with a weak D call TRBD1 (5 bases). Trimming shortened V by 7 bases and J by 1 base, and 13 bases separated the two germline ends. CDR1 is MNHNS and CDR2 is SASEGT in the germline V gene. The CDR3 is 14 amino acids. CDR3 protein: CASTFQGGNTEAFF. The CDR3 coding sequence is TGTGCCAGCACCTTTCAGGGAGGGAACACTGAAGCTTTCTTT.